The rows below give T cell receptor beta chains drawn from one sample of a study of shared clonotypes between healthy human individuals. Sequencing was performed with immunoSEQ multiplex PCR; in TCRdb, only in-frame clones are kept and a portion is missing. The table lists around 2.5 million clones, roughly 93% of them singletons, with 0.36% in the top ten. Sequenced: naive CD4+ T cells from PBMCs. All receptors derive from a man aged 18 to 30 in good health. Some clones in this sample may be carry-over from other donors' samples. CDR3s include the opening cysteine and the closing phenylalanine or tryptophan. The D gene is left open where the match is weak. Only some rows state a clone size, as once, few, many or a class for expanded clones.

j_call v_call cdr3_length d_call clone_size cdr3_nt cdr3_aa
TRBJ1-4 TRBV6-5 11 . . TGTGCCAGCAGGGATTCTACGAAACTGTTTTTT CASRDSTKLFF
TRBJ2-5 TRBV28 14 TRBD1 . TGTGCCAGCAGTTTTTCGGACAGGGAAGAGACCCAGTACTTC CASSFSDREETQYF
TRBJ2-7 TRBV6-5 15 . . TGTGCCAGCAGTTTCTCCGGGACAAGTCGGGCCGAGCAGTACTTC CASSFSGTSRAEQYF
TRBJ2-1 TRBV5-1 14 . . TGCGCCAGCAACCCACTAGCCGGTAGCAATGAGCAGTTCTTC CASNPLAGSNEQFF
TRBJ1-3 TRBV7-2 14 . . TGTGCCAGCAGCGACAGGATCTCTGGAAACACCATATATTTT CASSDRISGNTIYF
TRBJ2-7 TRBV6-5 14 . . TGTGCCAGCAGTTACAGGGGCCAGGGCCACGAGCAGTACTTC CASSYRGQGHEQYF
TRBJ2-1 TRBV27 13 TRBD2 . TGTGCCAGCAGCGAACTAGCGGGAGATGAGCAGTTCTTC CASSELAGDEQFF
TRBJ2-5 TRBV28 16 TRBD2 . TGTGCCAGCAGTTCCCGGAGAATTGCGGGGGGGGAGACCCAGTACTTC CASSSRRIAGGETQYF
TRBJ2-1 TRBV9 14 TRBD1 few TGTGCCAGCAGCCGGGACAGGGCCTACAATGAGCAGTTCTTC CASSRDRAYNEQFF
TRBJ2-3 TRBV29-1 16 . . TGCAGCGTTGGTGGTGCTGATAAAGGACCGACAGATACGCAGTATTTT CSVGGADKGPTDTQYF
TRBJ2-7 TRBV19 17 TRBD1 once TGTGCCAGTAGTGCAACACGAGGACAGGACAGCTCCTACGAGCAGTACTTC CASSATRGQDSSYEQYF
TRBJ2-7 TRBV7-9 12 . . TGTGCCAGCAGCCAGACAGGATTCGAGCAGTACTTC CASSQTGFEQYF
TRBJ1-3 TRBV7-9 15 . . TGTGCCAGCAGCCCGCAGGGGAGCTCTGGAAACACCATATATTTT CASSPQGSSGNTIYF
TRBJ1-2 TRBV5-4 14 TRBD1 . TGTGCCAGCAGCTCCCGACAGGGAGACTATGGCTACACCTTC CASSSRQGDYGYTF
TRBJ2-1 TRBV5-1 16 . . TGCGCCAGCAGCGGGCCTGGCGGCGACTCCTACAATGAGCAGTTCTTC CASSGPGGDSYNEQFF
TRBJ1-5 TRBV19 15 . . TGTGCCAGTAGGTTTTCCCCAAATAGCAATCAGCCCCAGCATTTT CASRFSPNSNQPQHF
TRBJ2-7 TRBV5-1 20 . . TGCGCCAGCAGCTACGGACAGAATCTTCGCGAGTCGTCTATTACCTACGAGCAGTACTTC CASSYGQNLRESSITYEQYF
TRBJ2-3 TRBV6-5 14 TRBD2 . TGTGCCAGCAGTTATAGCGGGAGTACAGATACGCAGTATTTT CASSYSGSTDTQYF
TRBJ1-5 TRBV2 15 TRBD1 many TGTGCCAGCAGCTCGGACAGGGGGCGCGATCAGCCCCAGCATTTT CASSSDRGRDQPQHF
TRBJ1-1 TRBV11-3 13 . few TGTGCCAGCAGCCAATCTGTTAACACTGAAGCTTTCTTT CASSQSVNTEAFF
TRBJ2-1 TRBV7-9 16 . . TGTGCCAGCAGCCTACCAACGGGACTCAACTACAATGAGCAGTTCTTC CASSLPTGLNYNEQFF
TRBJ2-5 TRBV7-6 16 . . TGTGCCAGCAGCTCCTACCTCCAAGTTGTTCAAGAGACCCAGTACTTC CASSSYLQVVQETQYF
TRBJ1-4 TRBV5-1 14 . . TGCGCCAGCAGCTTATCGGGCTCGGGTGAAAAACTGTTTTTT CASSLSGSGEKLFF
TRBJ2-4 TRBV7-2 19 TRBD2 once TGTGCCAGCAGCTTAGGGACTAGCGGGATGAGTCGGGCCAAAAACATTCAGTACTTC CASSLGTSGMSRAKNIQYF
TRBJ2-7 TRBV11-2 13 . . TGTGCCAGCAGCATCGGGACACTCTACGAGCAGTACTTC CASSIGTLYEQYF
TRBJ2-7 TRBV6-1 11 . . TGTGCCAGCAGTGCGCCCTACGAGCAGTACTTC CASSAPYEQYF
TRBJ2-2 TRBV30 14 . . TGTGCCTGGAGTGTAGTAGGGAACACCGGGGAGCTGTTTTTT CAWSVVGNTGELFF
TRBJ2-1 TRBV6-5 15 . . TGTGCCACTCAAAGCGGCGGTAACTCCTACAATGAGCAGTTCTTC CATQSGGNSYNEQFF
TRBJ1-4 TRBV19 15 . . TGTGCCAGTAGTGCCTTCCGGGACCGAAATGAAAAACTGTTTTTT CASSAFRDRNEKLFF
TRBJ2-7 TRBV7-8 11 . . TGTGCCAGCAGCATTAACTACGAGCAGTACTTC CASSINYEQYF
TRBJ1-1 TRBV5-1 15 . once TGCGCCAGCACACCTTCTCACGGTCTGAACACTGAAGCTTTCTTT CASTPSHGLNTEAFF
TRBJ1-4 TRBV7-2 15 . . TGTGCCAGCAGCTTAGTGCGGGGGAGCACTGAAAAACTGTTTTTT CASSLVRGSTEKLFF
TRBJ2-1 TRBV18 15 TRBD2 once TGTGCCAGCTCACCGGCTAGCGGGAGGTGGGATGAGCAGTTCTTC CASSPASGRWDEQFF
TRBJ1-3 TRBV30 16 . . TGTGCCGGATTAAAACCGGACGGAGGACCCGGAAACACCATATATTTT CAGLKPDGGPGNTIYF
TRBJ1-1 TRBV9 15 . . TGTGCCAGCACCCAGACCGGACAGATGGCGACTGAAGCTTTCTTT CASTQTGQMATEAFF
TRBJ2-3 TRBV28 16 . . TGTGCCAGCAGTCCCCCGGGGGCTCGAGGCGGAGATACGCAGTATTTT CASSPPGARGGDTQYF
TRBJ1-4 TRBV4-1 19 TRBD1 . TGCGCCAGCAGCCGCGAGGCGGTGTCGGTGGCCAGGGGGAATGAAAAACTGTTTTTT CASSREAVSVARGNEKLFF
TRBJ2-3 TRBV18 14 . . TGTGCCAGCTCCTTCGCGGGCAGGGCGGATACGCAGTATTTT CASSFAGRADTQYF
TRBJ2-7 TRBV11-1 15 TRBD2 once TGTGCCAGCAGCACAAAGATGACTAGCGCCTACGAGCAGTACTTC CASSTKMTSAYEQYF
TRBJ2-1 TRBV4-1 15 . once TGCGCCAGCAGCCCACCCCCCCCGGGAGCGCGTGAGCAGTTCTTC CASSPPPPGAREQFF
TRBJ1-5 TRBV5-6 15 . few TGTGCCAGCAGGTACCAAGTTTTACGCAATCAGCCCCAGCATTTT CASRYQVLRNQPQHF
TRBJ1-2 TRBV28 13 TRBD1 . TGTGCCAGCAGTCTCCTCGAGGGGGCTGGCTACACCTTC CASSLLEGAGYTF
TRBJ2-1 TRBV19 14 . . TGTGCCAGTAGTATATCGGGGGTTGACGGTGAGCAGTTCTTC CASSISGVDGEQFF
TRBJ2-1 TRBV7-3 14 . . TGTGCCAGCAGCTTACTGGCAGTGCCCAATGAGCAGTTCTTC CASSLLAVPNEQFF